The 14 T cell receptor beta chains given below trace back to one sample, sequenced in a study of blood T cell repertoires in COVID-19. Libraries were prepared by immunoSEQ multiplex PCR; TCRdb keeps only in-frame clonotypes and omits some of them. Here the sample spans 130,000 to 150,000 clones, 84% being singletons. The sequenced sample was PBMCs or T cells enriched from blood (not recorded which). These receptors came from a woman aged 45-65 years who had been exposed to COVID-19.

This chain connects TRBV19 to TRBJ2-7; D is possibly TRBD2 (6 bases). This CDR3 is built from 14 residues. Germline-derived CDR1 and CDR2 are LNHDA and SQIVND (reference sequence). The V end lost 4 bases, the J end lost 2 bases, and 12 bases lay between the germline ends. CDR3 in amino acids: CASSTRTGAYEQYF. The CDR3 nucleotides are TGTGCCAGTAGTACCAGGACGGGAGCCTACGAGCAGTACTTC.

The chain employs TRBV19 and TRBJ1-3, with 7 bases fitting TRBD1. V lost 5 bases and J lost 3; bases outside the gene matches: 7. The germline gives CDR1 LNHDA, CDR2 SQIVND (reference sequence). The CDR3 consists of 15 residues. CDR3 in DNA: TGTGCCAGTAGTTCGCCCAGGGGGATTGGAAACACCATATATTTT. Its translation: CASSSPRGIGNTIYF.

V and J are TRBV29-1 and TRBJ2-1, with D possibly being TRBD2 (5 bases). V was trimmed by 7 bases and J by 7 bases, leaving 20 bases between them. Germline assignment: CDR1 SQVTM and CDR2 ANQGSEA. CDR3 size: 14 residues. The chain's CDR3 is CSAALPEDSNEQFF. The CDR3 region has the DNA TGCAGCGCCGCATTGCCAGAGGACTCTAATGAGCAGTTCTTC.

V gene TRBV7-8 combines with J gene TRBJ2-5; 8 bases line up with TRBD1. The CDR3 has 13 residues. The junction had 4 bases not matched to a gene; V was cut back by 6 bases and J by 4 bases. Germline loops: CDR1 SGHVS, CDR2 FQNEAQ. Here the CDR3 DNA reads TGTGCCAGCAGACCCAGGGGGCGAGAGACCCAGTACTTC. Its translation is CASRPRGRETQYF. Drawing the rest from reference TRBV7-8 and TRBJ2-5, the complete variable domain is GAGVSQSPRYKVAKRGQDVALRCDPISGHVSLFWYQQALGQGPEFLTYFQNEAQLDKSGLPSDRFFAERPEGSVSTLKIQRTQQEDSAVYLCASRPRGRETQYFGPGTRLLVL.

The V and J genes are TRBV7-9 and TRBJ1-6; D uncertain. Germline V gene data show CDR1 as SEHNR and CDR2 as FQNEAQ (reference sequence). This CDR3 contains 15 residues. The V and J ends lost 1 base and 0 bases respectively, with 4 bases between them. In DNA, the CDR3 is TGTGCCAGCAGCTTAGACAGCTCCTATAATTCACCCCTCCACTTT. Amino acids: CASSLDSSYNSPLHF.

This clone was counted only a few times. The chain links TRBV12-5 to TRBJ2-3; D might be TRBD1 (6 bases). The CDR3 contains 15 residues. CDR1 LGHNT and CDR2 FRNRAP come from the germline V gene. The germline V and J ends were trimmed by 6 bases and 5 bases, with 18 bases remaining between them. The CDR3 coding sequence is TGTGCTAGTGGCCCCGCGGGTCTAGGGGGAGATACGCAGTATTTT. Translated: CASGPAGLGGDTQYF.

The chain has TRBV27 and TRBJ2-1; D gene unclear. Trimming removed 1 base from V and 7 bases from J, with 5 bases in between. Germline CDR1 reads MNHEY; CDR2 reads SMNVEV (reference sequence). The CDR3 totals 12 residues. The CDR3 region has the DNA TGTGCCAGCAGTTTATACGGGAATGAGCAGTTCTTC. Amino acids: CASSLYGNEQFF.

CDR3 in amino acids: CASSSSGGSPLHF. For the CDR3, the DNA is TGTGCCAGCAGCTCGTCCGGGGGTTCACCCCTCCACTTT. The chain is built from TRBV12-3 or TRBV12-4 and TRBJ1-6; D possibly corresponds to TRBD1 (5 bases). Trimming shortened V by 6 bases and J by 9 bases, and 12 bases separated the two germline ends. The CDR3 is 13 amino acids.

The chain joins TRBV30 to TRBJ2-2, with a weak D call TRBD2 (5 bases). V was trimmed by 4 bases and J by 5 bases, leaving 14 bases between them. The CDR3 spans 14 residues. CDR1 GTSNPN and CDR2 SVGIG come from the germline V gene (reference sequence). The CDR3 DNA follows: TGTGCCTGGACCGGGATTAGACATACCGGGGAGCTGTTTTTT. Translation: CAWTGIRHTGELFF.

Regarding this clone: The sample carries other DNA sequences with the same CDR3. This rearrangement joins TRBV20-1 to TRBJ2-7; 7 bases align to TRBD1. Germline V gene sequence: CDR1 DFQATT, CDR2 SNEGSKA (reference sequence). V trimming: 5 bases; J trimming: 5 bases; junction bases outside the gene matches: 3. This CDR3 is built from 11 residues. The CDR3 DNA is TGCAGTGCTCGACAGGGTCACGAGCAGTACTTC. This encodes CSARQGHEQYF.

The CDR3 coding sequence is TGTGCCAGCAGTGAAATGACAGGGGCCCGGACTGAAGCTTTCTTT. Translation: CASSEMTGARTEAFF. The V call is TRBV2, the J call TRBJ1-1, with 8 bases lining up with TRBD1. Germline V gene sequence: CDR1 SNHLY, CDR2 FYNNEI. This CDR3 spans 15 amino acids. V was pared by 2 bases and J by 5 bases, with 7 bases of the junction left unmatched.

The gene calls are TRBV27 and TRBJ2-7, with D maybe TRBD2 (6 bases). Trimming removed 0 bases from V and 3 bases from J, with 9 bases in between. Germline V gene data show CDR1 as MNHEY and CDR2 as SMNVEV (reference sequence). CDR3 size: 14 residues. CDR3 sequence (DNA): TGTGCCAGCAGTTTATCGGTGGAGGGCTACGAGCAGTACTTC. This translates into CASSLSVEGYEQYF.

J is TRBJ1-6 and V is TRBV19, with 9 bases identical to TRBD1. V lost 5 bases to trimming and J lost 9 bases; unmatched junction nucleotides: 11. This CDR3 has 16 amino acids. Germline CDR1 LNHDA, CDR2 SQIVND (reference sequence). Here the CDR3 DNA reads TGTGCCAGTAGTCCTACAGGGGGCCCGGGCCGTTCACCCCTCCACTTT. Translated: CASSPTGGPGRSPLHF.

V is TRBV13 and J is TRBJ1-1; 7 nucleotides match TRBD1. The germline V gene encodes CDR1 PRHDT and CDR2 FYEKMQ (reference sequence). The J segment lost 5 bases and the V segment lost 5 bases, leaving 14 bases of the junction unmatched. CDR3 length equals 16 residues. CDR3 amino acids: CASSIYPPGQRTEAFF. The CDR3, as DNA: TGTGCCAGCAGCATCTACCCTCCGGGACAGAGGACTGAAGCTTTCTTT.